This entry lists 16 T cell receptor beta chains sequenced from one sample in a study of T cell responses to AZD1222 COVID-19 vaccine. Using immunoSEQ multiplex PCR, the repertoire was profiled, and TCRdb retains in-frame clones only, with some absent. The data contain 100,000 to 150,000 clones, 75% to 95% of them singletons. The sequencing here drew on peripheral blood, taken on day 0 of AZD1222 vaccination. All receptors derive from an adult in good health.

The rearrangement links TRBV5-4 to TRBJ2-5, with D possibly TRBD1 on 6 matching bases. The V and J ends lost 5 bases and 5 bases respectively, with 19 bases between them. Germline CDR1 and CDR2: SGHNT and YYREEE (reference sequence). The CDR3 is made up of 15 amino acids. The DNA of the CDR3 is TGTGCCAGCAGTCTGGGAGCCCAGGGGTTGGAGACCCAGTACTTC. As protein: CASSLGAQGLETQYF. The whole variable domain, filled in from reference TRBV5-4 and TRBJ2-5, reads ETGVTQSPTHLIKTRGQQVTLRCSSQSGHNTVSWYQQALGQGPQFIFQYYREEENGRGNFPPRFSGLQFPNYSSELNVNALELDDSALYLCASSLGAQGLETQYFGPGTRLLVL.

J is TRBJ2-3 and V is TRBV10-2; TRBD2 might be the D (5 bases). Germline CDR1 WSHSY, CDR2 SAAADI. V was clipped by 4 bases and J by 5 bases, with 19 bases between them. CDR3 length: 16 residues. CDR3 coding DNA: TGCGCCAGCAGTGCGCCTGAGGGAGCGACCTTAGATACGCAGTATTTT. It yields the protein CASSAPEGATLDTQYF.

The CDR3 DNA reads TGTGCCAGCAGCTTAGAAATACAGGCCTATGGCTACACCTTC. It specifies CASSLEIQAYGYTF. The J gene is TRBJ1-2, the V gene TRBV7-8; possible D gene TRBD1, 5 bases. CDR3 length: 14 amino acids. The V and J ends lost 1 base and 4 bases respectively, with 10 bases between them. Germline-derived CDR1 and CDR2 are SGHVS and FQNEAQ.

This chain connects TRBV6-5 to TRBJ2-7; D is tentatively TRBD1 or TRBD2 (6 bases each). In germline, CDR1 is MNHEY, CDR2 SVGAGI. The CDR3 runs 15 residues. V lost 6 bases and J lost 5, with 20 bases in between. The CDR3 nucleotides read TGTGCCAGCAGGGTGATTTGGGGGGCGGCTCACGAGCAGTACTTC. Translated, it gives CASRVIWGAAHEQYF.

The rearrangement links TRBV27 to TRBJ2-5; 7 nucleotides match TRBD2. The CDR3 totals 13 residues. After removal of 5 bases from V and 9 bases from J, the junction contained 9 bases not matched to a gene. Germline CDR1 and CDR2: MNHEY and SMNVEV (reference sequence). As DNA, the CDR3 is TGTGCCAGCAGTGGTACAGCGGGGAGGGCCCAGTACTTC. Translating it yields CASSGTAGRAQYF.

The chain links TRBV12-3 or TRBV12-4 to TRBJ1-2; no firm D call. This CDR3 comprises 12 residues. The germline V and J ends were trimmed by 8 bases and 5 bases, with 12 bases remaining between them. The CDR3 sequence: CASGPADYGYTF. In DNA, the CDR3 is TGTGCCAGCGGGCCAGCGGATTATGGCTACACCTTC.

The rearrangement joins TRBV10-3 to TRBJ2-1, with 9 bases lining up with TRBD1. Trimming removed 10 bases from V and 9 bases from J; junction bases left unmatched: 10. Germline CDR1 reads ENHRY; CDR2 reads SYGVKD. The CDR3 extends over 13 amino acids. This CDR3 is CANSGQGLTEQFF. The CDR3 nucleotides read TGTGCCAACTCGGGACAGGGACTCACTGAGCAGTTCTTC.

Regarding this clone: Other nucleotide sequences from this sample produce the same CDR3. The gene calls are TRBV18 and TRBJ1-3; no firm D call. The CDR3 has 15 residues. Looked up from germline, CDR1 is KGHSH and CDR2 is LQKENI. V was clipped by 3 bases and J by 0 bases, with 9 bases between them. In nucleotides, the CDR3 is TGTGCCAGCTCACCCGATCCGTCCTCTGGAAACACCATATATTTT. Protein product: CASSPDPSSGNTIYF. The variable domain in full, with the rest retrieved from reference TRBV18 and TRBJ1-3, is NAGVMQNPRHLVRRRGQEARLRCSPMKGHSHVYWYRQLPEEGLKFMVYLQKENIIDESGMPKERFSAEFPKEGPSILRIQQVVRGDSAAYFCASSPDPSSGNTIYFGEGSWLTVV.

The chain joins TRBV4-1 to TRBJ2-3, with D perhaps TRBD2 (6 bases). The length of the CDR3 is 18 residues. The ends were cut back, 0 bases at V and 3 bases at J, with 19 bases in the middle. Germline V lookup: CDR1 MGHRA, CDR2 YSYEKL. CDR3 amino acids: CASSQEAGASATTDTQYF. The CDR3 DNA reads TGCGCCAGCAGCCAAGAGGCCGGGGCTAGCGCCACGACAGATACGCAGTATTTT.

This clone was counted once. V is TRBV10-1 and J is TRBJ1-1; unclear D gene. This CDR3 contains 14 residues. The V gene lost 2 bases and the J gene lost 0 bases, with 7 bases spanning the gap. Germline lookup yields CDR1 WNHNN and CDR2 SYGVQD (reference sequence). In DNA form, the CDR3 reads TGCGCCAGCAGTGAGGCACGGATGAACACTGAAGCTTTCTTT. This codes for CASSEARMNTEAFF.

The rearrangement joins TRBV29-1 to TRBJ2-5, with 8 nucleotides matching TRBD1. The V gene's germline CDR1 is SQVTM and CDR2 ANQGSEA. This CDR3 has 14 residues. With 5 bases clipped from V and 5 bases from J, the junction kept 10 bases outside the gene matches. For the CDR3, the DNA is TGCAGCGTTCCCCGGACAGGGCTCTTGGAGACCCAGTACTTC. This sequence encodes CSVPRTGLLETQYF. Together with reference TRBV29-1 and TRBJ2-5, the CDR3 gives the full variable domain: SAVISQKPSRDICQRGTSLTIQCQVDSQVTMMFWYRQQPGQSLTLIATANQGSEATYESGFVIDKFPISRPNLTFSTLTVSNMSPEDSSIYLCSVPRTGLLETQYFGPGTRLLVL.

CDR3 in amino acids: CASSFSIGTGPYGYTF. In DNA form, the CDR3 reads TGTGCCAGCAGCTTCAGCATCGGGACAGGACCCTATGGCTACACCTTC. The V call is TRBV7-9, the J call TRBJ1-2, with 8 nucleotides matching TRBD1. CDR1 and CDR2 (germline): SEHNR, FQNEAQ (reference sequence). V trimming: 3 bases; J trimming: 4 bases; junction bases outside the gene matches: 10. The CDR3 covers 16 residues.

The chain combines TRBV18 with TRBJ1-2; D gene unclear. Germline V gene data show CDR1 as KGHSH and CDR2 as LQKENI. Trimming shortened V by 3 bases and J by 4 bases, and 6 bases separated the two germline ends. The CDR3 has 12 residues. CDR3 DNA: TGTGCCAGCTCACCCGACACCTATGGCTACACCTTC. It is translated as CASSPDTYGYTF.

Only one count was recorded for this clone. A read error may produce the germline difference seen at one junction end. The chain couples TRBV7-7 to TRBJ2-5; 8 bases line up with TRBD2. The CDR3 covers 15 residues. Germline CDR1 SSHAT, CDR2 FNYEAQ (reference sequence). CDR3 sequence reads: CASSRTSGPQETQYF. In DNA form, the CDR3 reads TGTGCTAGCAGCCGTACTAGCGGACCTCAAGAGACCCAGTACTTC.

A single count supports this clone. The CDR3: CASSIGGPTAPGANVLTF. For the CDR3, the DNA is TGTGCCAGTAGTATAGGGGGGCCCACAGCGCCTGGGGCCAACGTCCTGACTTTC. This chain joins TRBV19 and TRBJ2-6, with a possible D match to TRBD1 (6 bases). Trimming cost V 1 base and J 2 bases, with 15 bases left between them. Germline-derived CDR1 and CDR2 are LNHDA and SQIVND (reference sequence). The CDR3 has 18 residues. Combining the CDR3 with reference TRBV19 and TRBJ2-6 gives the whole variable domain DGGITQSPKYLFRKEGQNVTLSCEQNLNHDAMYWYRQDPGQGLRLIYYSQIVNDFQKGDIAEGYSVSREKKESFPLTVTSAQKNPTAFYLCASSIGGPTAPGANVLTFGAGSRLTVL.

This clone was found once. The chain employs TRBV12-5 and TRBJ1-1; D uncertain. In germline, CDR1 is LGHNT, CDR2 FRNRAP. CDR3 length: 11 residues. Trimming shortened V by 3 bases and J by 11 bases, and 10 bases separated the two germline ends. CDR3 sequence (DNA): TGTGCTAGTGGTTTTGGGGAGCGTGCTTTCTTT. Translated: CASGFGERAFF. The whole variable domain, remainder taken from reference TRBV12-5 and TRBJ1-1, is DARVTQTPRHKVTEMGQEVTMRCQPILGHNTVFWYRQTMMQGLELLAYFRNRAPLDDSGMPKDRFSAEMPDATLATLKIQPSEPRDSAVYFCASGFGERAFFGQGTRLTVV.